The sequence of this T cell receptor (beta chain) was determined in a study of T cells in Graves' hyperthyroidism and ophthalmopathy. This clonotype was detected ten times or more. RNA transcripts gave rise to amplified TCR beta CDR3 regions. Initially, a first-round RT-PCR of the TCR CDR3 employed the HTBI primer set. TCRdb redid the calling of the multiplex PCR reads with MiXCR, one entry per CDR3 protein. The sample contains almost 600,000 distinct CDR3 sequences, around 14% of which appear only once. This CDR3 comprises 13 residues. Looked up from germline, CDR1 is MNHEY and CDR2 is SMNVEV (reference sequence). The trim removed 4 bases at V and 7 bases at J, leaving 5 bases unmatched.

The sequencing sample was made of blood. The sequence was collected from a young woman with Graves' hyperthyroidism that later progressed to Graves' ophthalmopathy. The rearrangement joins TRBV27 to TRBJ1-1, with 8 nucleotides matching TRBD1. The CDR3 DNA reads TGTGCCAGCAGTTCAGGACAGGGCTTTGAAGCTTTCTTT. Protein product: CASSSGQGFEAFF.